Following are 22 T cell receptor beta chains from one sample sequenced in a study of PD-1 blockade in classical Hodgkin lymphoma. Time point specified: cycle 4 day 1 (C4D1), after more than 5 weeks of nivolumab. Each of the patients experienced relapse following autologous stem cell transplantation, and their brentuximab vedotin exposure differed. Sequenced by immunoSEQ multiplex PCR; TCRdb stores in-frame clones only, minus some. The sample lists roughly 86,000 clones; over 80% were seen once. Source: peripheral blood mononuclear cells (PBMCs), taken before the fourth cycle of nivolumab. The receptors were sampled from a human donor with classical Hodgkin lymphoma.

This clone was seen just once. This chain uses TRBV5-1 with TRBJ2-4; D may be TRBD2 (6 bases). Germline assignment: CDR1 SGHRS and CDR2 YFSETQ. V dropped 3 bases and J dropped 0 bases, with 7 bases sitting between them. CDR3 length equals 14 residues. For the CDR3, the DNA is TGCGCCAGCAGCTGGGGACTAGCCAAAAACATTCAGTACTTC. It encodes CASSWGLAKNIQYF. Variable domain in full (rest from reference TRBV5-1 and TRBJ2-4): KAGVTQTPRYLIKTRGQQVTLSCSPISGHRSVSWYQQTPGQGLQFLFEYFSETQRNKGNFPGRFSGRQFSNSRSEMNVSTLELGDSALYLCASSWGLAKNIQYFGAGTRLSVL.

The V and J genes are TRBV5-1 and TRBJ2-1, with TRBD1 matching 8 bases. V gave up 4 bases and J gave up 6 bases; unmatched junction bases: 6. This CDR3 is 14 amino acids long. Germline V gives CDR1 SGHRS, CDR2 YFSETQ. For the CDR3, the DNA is TGCGCCAGCAGCCCGACAGGGGTGGTCAATGAGCAGTTCTTC. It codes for CASSPTGVVNEQFF.

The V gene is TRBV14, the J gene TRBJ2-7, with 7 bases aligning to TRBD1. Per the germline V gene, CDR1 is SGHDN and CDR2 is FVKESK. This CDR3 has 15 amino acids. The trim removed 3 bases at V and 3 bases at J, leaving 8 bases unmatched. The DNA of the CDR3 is TGTGCCAGCAGCCAGAGACAGGGAAATTACTACGAGCAGTACTTC. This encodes CASSQRQGNYYEQYF. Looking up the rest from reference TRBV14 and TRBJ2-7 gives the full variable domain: EAGVTQFPSHSVIEKGQTVTLRCDPISGHDNLYWYRRVMGKEIKFLLHFVKESKQDESGMPNNRFLAERTGGTYSTLKVQPAELEDSGVYFCASSQRQGNYYEQYFGPGTRLTVT.

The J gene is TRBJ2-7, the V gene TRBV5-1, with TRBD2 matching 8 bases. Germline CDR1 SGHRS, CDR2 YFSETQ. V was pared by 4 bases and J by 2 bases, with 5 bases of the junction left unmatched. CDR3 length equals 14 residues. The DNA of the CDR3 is TGCGCCAGCAGCCCCTCGGGGGGGGCCTACGAGCAGTACTTC. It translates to CASSPSGGAYEQYF.

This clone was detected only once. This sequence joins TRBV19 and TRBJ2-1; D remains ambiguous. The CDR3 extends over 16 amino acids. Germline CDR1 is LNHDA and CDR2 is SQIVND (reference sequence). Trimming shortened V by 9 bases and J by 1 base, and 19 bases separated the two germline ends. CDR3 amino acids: CASPPLSGSSYNEQFF. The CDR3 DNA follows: TGTGCCAGCCCCCCCCTCTCCGGGTCATCCTACAATGAGCAGTTCTTC.

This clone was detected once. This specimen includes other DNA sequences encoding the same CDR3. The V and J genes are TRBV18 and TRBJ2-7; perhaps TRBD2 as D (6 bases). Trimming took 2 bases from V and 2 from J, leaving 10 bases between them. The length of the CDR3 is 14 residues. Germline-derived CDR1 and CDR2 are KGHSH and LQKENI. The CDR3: CASSPGGVPYEQYF. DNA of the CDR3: TGTGCCAGCTCACCAGGCGGGGTACCCTACGAGCAGTACTTC.

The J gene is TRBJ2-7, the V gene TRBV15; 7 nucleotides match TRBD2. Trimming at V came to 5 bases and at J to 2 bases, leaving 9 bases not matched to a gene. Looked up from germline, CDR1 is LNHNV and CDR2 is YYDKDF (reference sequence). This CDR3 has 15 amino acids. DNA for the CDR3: TGTGCCACCAGCCCGGGGGGACCCTCAACCTACGAGCAGTACTTC. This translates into CATSPGGPSTYEQYF.

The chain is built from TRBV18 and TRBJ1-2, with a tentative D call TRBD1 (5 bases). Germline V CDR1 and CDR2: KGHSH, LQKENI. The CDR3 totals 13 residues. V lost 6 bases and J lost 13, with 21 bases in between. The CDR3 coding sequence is TGTGCCAGCTCCTCCACCACGCAGGGTGCGGCCACCTTC. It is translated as CASSSTTQGAATF.

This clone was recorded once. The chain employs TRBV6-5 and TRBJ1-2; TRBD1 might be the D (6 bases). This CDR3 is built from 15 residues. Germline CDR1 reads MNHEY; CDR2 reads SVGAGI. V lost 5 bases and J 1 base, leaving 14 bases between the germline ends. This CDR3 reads CASSPGHRINYGYTF. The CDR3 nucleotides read TGTGCCAGCAGTCCGGGACACCGCATTAACTATGGCTACACCTTC.

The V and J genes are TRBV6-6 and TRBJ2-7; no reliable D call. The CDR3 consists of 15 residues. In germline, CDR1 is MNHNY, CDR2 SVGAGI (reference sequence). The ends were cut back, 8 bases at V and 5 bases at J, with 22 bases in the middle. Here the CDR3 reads CASATPPALNDEQYF. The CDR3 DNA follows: TGTGCCAGCGCTACCCCCCCAGCCTTGAACGACGAGCAGTACTTC.

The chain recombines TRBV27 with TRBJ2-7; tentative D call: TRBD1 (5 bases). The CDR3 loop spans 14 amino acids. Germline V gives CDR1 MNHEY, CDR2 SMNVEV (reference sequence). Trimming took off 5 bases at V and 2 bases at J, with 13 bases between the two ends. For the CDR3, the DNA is TGTGCCAGCAGTCGAAGACAGCCCCCCTACGAGCAGTACTTC. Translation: CASSRRQPPYEQYF.

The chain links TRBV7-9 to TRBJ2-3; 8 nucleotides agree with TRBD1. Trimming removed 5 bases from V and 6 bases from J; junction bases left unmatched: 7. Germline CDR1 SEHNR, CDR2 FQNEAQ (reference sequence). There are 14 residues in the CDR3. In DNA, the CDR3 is TGTGCCAGCAGCCAGGACAGGGAGATTGATACGCAGTATTTT. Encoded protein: CASSQDREIDTQYF. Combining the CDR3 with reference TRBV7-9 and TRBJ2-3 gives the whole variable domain DTGVSQNPRHKITKRGQNVTFRCDPISEHNRLYWYRQTLGQGPEFLTYFQNEAQLEKSRLLSDRFSAERPKGSFSTLEIQRTEQGDSAMYLCASSQDREIDTQYFGPGTRLTVL.

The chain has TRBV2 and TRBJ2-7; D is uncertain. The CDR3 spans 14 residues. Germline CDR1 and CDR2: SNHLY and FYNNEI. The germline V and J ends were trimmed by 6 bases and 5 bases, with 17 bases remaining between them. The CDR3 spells CASRQASSKDEQYF. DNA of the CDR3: TGTGCCAGCAGGCAAGCGAGTAGCAAGGACGAGCAGTACTTC.

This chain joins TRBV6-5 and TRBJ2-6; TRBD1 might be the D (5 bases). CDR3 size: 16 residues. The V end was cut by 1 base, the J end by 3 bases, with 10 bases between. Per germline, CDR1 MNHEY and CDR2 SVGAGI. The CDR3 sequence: CASSYYPTGGANVLTF. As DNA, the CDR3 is TGTGCCAGCAGTTACTACCCCACAGGTGGGGCCAACGTCCTGACTTTC.

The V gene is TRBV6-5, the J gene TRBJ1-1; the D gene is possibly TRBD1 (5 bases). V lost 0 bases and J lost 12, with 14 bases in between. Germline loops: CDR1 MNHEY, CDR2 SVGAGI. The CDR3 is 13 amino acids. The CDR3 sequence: CASSYSPRGISFF. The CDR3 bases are TGTGCCAGCAGTTACTCGCCGAGGGGAATCTCTTTCTTT.

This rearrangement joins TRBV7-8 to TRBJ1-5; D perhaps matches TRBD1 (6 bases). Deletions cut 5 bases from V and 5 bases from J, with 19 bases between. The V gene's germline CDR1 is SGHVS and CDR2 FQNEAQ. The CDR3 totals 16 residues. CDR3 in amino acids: CASSARVGAGYQPQHF. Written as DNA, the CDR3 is TGTGCCAGCAGCGCCCGGGTGGGGGCGGGATATCAGCCCCAGCATTTT.

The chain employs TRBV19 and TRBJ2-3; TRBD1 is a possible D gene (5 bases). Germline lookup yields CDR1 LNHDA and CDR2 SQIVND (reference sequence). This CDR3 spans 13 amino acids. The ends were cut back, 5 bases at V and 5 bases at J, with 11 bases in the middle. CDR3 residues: CASSGAVRDTQYF. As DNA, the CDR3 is TGTGCCAGTAGTGGGGCCGTTAGAGATACGCAGTATTTT.

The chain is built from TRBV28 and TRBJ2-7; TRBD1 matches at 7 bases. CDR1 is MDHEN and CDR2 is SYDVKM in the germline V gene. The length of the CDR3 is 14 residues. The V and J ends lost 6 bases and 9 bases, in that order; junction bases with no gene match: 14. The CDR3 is CASSPLLRQGRQYF. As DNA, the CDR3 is TGTGCCAGCAGCCCCTTGTTGAGACAGGGAAGGCAGTACTTC.

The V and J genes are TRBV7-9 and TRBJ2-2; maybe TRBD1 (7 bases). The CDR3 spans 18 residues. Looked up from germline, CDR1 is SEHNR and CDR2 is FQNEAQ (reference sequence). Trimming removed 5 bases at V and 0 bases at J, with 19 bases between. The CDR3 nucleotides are TGTGCCAGCAGCGTCCCAGGGGGGTCCTTCCCGAACACCGGGGAGCTGTTTTTT. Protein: CASSVPGGSFPNTGELFF.

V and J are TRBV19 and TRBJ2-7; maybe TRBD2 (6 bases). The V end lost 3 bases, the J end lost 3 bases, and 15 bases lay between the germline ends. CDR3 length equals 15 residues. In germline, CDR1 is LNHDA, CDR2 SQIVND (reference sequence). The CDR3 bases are TGTGCCAGTAGTATCGGCGGCGGGACGTTCTACGAGCAGTACTTC. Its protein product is CASSIGGGTFYEQYF.

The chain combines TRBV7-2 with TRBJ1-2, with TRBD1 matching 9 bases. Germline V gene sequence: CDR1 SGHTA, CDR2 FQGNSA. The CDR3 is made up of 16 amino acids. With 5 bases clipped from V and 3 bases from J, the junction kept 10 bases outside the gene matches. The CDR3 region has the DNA TGTGCCAGCAGCCCCGCCGGGACAGGGATATACTATGGCTACACCTTC. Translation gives CASSPAGTGIYYGYTF.

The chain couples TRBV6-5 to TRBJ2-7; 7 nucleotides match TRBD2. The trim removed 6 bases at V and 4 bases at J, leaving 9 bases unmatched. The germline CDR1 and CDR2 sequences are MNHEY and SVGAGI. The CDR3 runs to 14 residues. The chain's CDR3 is CASSRALGGYEQYF. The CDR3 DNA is TGTGCCAGCAGCCGGGCTTTGGGGGGGTACGAGCAGTACTTC.